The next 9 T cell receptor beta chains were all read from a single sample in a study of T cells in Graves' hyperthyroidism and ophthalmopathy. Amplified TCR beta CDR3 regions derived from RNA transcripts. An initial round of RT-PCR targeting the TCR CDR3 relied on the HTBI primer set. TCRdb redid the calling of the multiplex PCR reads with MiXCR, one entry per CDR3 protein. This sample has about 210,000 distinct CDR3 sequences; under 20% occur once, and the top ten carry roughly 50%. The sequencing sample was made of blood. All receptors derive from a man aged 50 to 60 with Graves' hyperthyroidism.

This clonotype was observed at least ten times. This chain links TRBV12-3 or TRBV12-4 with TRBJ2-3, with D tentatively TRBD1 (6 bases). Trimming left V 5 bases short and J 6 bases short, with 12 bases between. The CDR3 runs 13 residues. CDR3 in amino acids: CASSGGAVDTQYF. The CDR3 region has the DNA TGTGCCAGCAGTGGGGGCGCCGTGGATACGCAGTATTTT.

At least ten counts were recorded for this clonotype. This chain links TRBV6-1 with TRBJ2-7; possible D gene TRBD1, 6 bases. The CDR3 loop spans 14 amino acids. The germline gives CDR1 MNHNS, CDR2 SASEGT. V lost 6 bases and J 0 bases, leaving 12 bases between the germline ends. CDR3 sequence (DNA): TGTGCCAGCAGATATAGGGGGAGCTCCTACGAGCAGTACTTC. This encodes CASRYRGSSYEQYF.

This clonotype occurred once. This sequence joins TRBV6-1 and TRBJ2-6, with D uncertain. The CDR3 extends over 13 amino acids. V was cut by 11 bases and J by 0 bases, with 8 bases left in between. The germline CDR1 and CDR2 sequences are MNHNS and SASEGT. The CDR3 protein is CAFRNSGANVLTF. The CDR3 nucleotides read TGTGCCTTTAGGAACTCTGGGGCCAACGTCCTGACTTTC.

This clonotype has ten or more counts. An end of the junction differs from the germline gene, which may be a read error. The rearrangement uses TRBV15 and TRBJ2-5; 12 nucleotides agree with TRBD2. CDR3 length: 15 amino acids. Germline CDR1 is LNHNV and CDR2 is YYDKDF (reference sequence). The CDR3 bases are TGTGCCACCAGCAGCAGACTAGCGGGAGAAGAGGCCCAGTACTTC. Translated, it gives CATSSRLAGEEAQYF.

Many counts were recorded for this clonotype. DNA of the CDR3: TGTGCCAGCTCACCAATACAGGGCTACGAGCAGTACTTC. Residues: CASSPIQGYEQYF. The V call is TRBV18, the J call TRBJ2-7, with D perhaps matching TRBD1 (6 bases). Germline V lookup: CDR1 KGHSH, CDR2 LQKENI. CDR3 size: 13 residues. Trimming cost V 2 bases and J 3 bases, with 8 bases left between them.

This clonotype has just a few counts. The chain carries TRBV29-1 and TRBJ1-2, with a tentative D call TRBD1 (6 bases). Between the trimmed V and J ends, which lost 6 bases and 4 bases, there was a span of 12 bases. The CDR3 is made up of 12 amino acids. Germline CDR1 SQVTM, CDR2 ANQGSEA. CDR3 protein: CSVSTGPYGYTF. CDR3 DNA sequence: TGCAGCGTATCGACAGGACCCTATGGCTACACCTTC.

This CDR3 is CSARDKWLAGGNEQFF. CDR3 in DNA: TGCAGTGCTAGAGATAAATGGCTAGCGGGAGGGAATGAGCAGTTCTTC. The genes are TRBV20-1 and TRBJ2-1; 12 nucleotides align to TRBD2. CDR3 size: 16 residues. After removal of 0 bases from V and 7 bases from J, the junction contained 7 bases not matched to a gene. Germline V gives CDR1 DFQATT, CDR2 SNEGSKA (reference sequence).

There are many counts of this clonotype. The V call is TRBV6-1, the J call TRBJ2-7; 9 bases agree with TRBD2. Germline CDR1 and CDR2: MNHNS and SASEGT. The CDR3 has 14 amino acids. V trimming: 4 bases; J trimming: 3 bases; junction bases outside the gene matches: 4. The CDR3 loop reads CASSAGLASYEQYF. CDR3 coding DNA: TGTGCCAGCAGTGCCGGACTAGCGAGCTACGAGCAGTACTTC.

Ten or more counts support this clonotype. For the CDR3, the DNA is TGTGCCAGCAGTTACATAAAAAACATTCAGTACTTC. As protein: CASSYIKNIQYF. This rearrangement joins TRBV12-3 or TRBV12-4 to TRBJ2-4; no firm D call. The length of the CDR3 is 12 residues. The germline V and J ends were trimmed by 4 bases and 4 bases, with 5 bases remaining between them.